What follows are 8 T cell receptor beta chains derived from one specimen sequenced in a study of vaccination and CD4 T cells after COVID-19. CD4+ T cells that had been cultured provided DNA sequenced with the Oncomine TCR Beta short-read assay. TCRdb re-called the PCR reads through MiXCR, storing one row per CDR3 protein. Among about 8,300 distinct CDR3 sequences, 35% to 45% were seen once, and the ten largest hold under 30%. Antigens of these TCRs are unknown. This sample's treatment: roughly 11-day PBMC culture with coronavirus spike peptide pools or control peptides (ViraFEST assay). CD4+ T lymphocytes from the unexposed donor were collected before the COVID-19 pandemic (2011-2018). Sequencing was done on a sample of CD4+ T cells from blood, cultured in vitro. Every receptor here comes from a human donor in good health.

This clonotype was seen a handful of times. J is TRBJ1-5 and V is TRBV12-3 or TRBV12-4; perhaps TRBD1 as D (5 bases). The V and J ends lost 4 bases and 0 bases respectively, with 7 bases between them. There are 14 residues in the CDR3. As DNA, the CDR3 is TGTGCCAGCAGTTGGAGGGGTAGCAATCAGCCCCAGCATTTT. It yields the protein CASSWRGSNQPQHF.

J is TRBJ1-2 and V is TRBV5-4; D is perhaps TRBD1 (5 bases). The CDR3 is made up of 16 amino acids. V shed 1 base and J shed 4 bases, with 17 bases lying between them. Germline V gene lookup returns CDR1 SGHNT and CDR2 YYREEE (reference sequence). The CDR3 DNA is TGTGCCAGCAGCTTGCCACTCGGGGGTCCACCCTATGGCTACACCTTC. Translating it yields CASSLPLGGPPYGYTF.

The gene calls are TRBV6-1 and TRBJ1-3, with a tentative D call TRBD1 (6 bases). This CDR3 is 18 amino acids long. V lost 7 bases, J lost 0 bases, and 22 bases lay in between. The germline gives CDR1 MNHNS, CDR2 SASEGT. The CDR3 DNA reads as TGTGCCAGCAATATCTTTGGGGGCAGGAGTAGCTCTGGAAACACCATATATTTT. Translated: CASNIFGGRSSSGNTIYF.

The rearrangement joins TRBV30 to TRBJ2-3; D ambiguous. The germline V and J ends were trimmed by 5 bases and 2 bases, with 5 bases remaining between them. This CDR3 spans 11 amino acids. Germline lookup yields CDR1 GTSNPN and CDR2 SVGIG (reference sequence). The CDR3 coding sequence is TGTGCCTGGGGGATCACAGATACGCAGTATTTT. Encoded protein: CAWGITDTQYF.

The V call is TRBV10-3, the J call TRBJ2-1, with a weak D call TRBD2 (5 bases). CDR1 is ENHRY, CDR2 SYGVKD, per germline. The CDR3 contains 15 residues. V dropped 6 bases and J dropped 5 bases, with 17 bases sitting between them. The CDR3 reads CAIRVSGDLNNEQFF. DNA of the CDR3: TGTGCCATCAGGGTGAGCGGAGATCTAAACAATGAGCAGTTCTTC.

This clonotype appeared a few times. The J gene is TRBJ2-3, the V gene TRBV7-8; 13 nucleotides align to TRBD2. V lost 11 bases and J lost 0; bases outside the gene matches: 2. The CDR3 length is 14 residues. The germline V gene has CDR1 SGHVS and CDR2 FQNEAQ. CDR3 sequence reads: CAGGLAGSTDTQYF. CDR3 DNA: TGTGCCGGGGGACTAGCGGGAAGCACAGATACGCAGTATTTT.

J is TRBJ1-1 and V is TRBV20-1; the D gene is possibly TRBD1 (6 bases). Germline V gives CDR1 DFQATT, CDR2 SNEGSKA (reference sequence). Trimming took 4 bases from V and 3 from J, leaving 9 bases between them. The CDR3 spans 12 residues. This chain's CDR3 is CSANREHTEAFF. CDR3 DNA: TGCAGTGCTAACAGGGAGCACACTGAAGCTTTCTTT.

This clonotype was detected only a few times. The chain is built from TRBV27 and TRBJ2-7; D assignment may be TRBD1 or TRBD2 (5 bases each). The V gene lost 10 bases and the J gene lost 3 bases, with 16 bases spanning the gap. CDR3 length: 13 amino acids. Germline-derived CDR1 and CDR2 are MNHEY and SMNVEV (reference sequence). CDR3 nucleotides: TGTGCCACCATGGGACCTTGGGACTACGAGCAGTACTTC. Translated: CATMGPWDYEQYF.